This T cell receptor (beta chain) was identified in a study of T cells in localized non-small cell lung cancer. Points from the study as a whole: Adjacent lung held a median around 58 of the top 100 tumor clones.

V dropped 5 bases and J dropped 2 bases, with 13 bases sitting between them. The CDR3 has 15 residues. Germline CDR1 reads SGHTA; CDR2 reads FQGNSA. As to this clone: Its antigen is not known.

The table came from immunoSEQ multiplex PCR; TCRdb's copy has only in-frame clones and leaves some out. The data hold about 30,000 clones, with 80% to 90% observed a single time. Material: peripheral blood, obtained before any cancer treatment. The source is a male donor older than 55 with stage I lung adenocarcinoma. V is TRBV7-2 and J is TRBJ1-3, with a weak D call TRBD1 (5 bases). For the CDR3, the DNA is TGTGCCAGCAGCCTCCGAGGGGAAGCTGGAAACACCATATATTTT. This sequence encodes CASSLRGEAGNTIYF.